The present entry profiles one T cell receptor beta chain with its context. Using immunoSEQ multiplex PCR, the repertoire was profiled, and TCRdb retains in-frame clones only, with some absent. The profile covers 100,000 to 120,000 clones, with around 64% appearing a single time and about 2% taken by the ten largest. The sample belongs to a study of blood T cell repertoires in COVID-19. Study as a whole: Nucleic acid was either cDNA or gDNA, and it came from T cells, B-cell-depleted T cells, or PBMCs.

Sequenced input: peripheral blood. The clonotype comes from a middle-aged woman with acute or convalescent COVID-19.

The CDR3 here is CASSQVGSGVRITDTQYF. The DNA for the CDR3 is TGCGCCAGCAGCCAAGTGGGTAGCGGGGTGCGTATCACAGATACGCAGTATTTT. The chain uses TRBV4-1 and TRBJ2-3, with 8 bases identical to TRBD2. Losses at the gene ends were 1 base for V and 2 bases for J; bases not matched to a gene: 11. The CDR3 length is 18 residues. Germline loops: CDR1 MGHRA, CDR2 YSYEKL.